One sample yielded the 26 T cell receptor beta chains listed below, sequenced in a study of T cells in women clearing cervical HPV infection. Sequenced by immunoSEQ multiplex PCR; TCRdb stores in-frame clones only, minus some. The sample spans about 28,000 clones; the ten largest clones claim 17%. Sequenced material: blood buffy coat. All receptors come from a woman between 18 and 75 years old with a cervical HPV16 infection that either progressed to CIN3+ or cleared (not recorded which).

With respect to this clone: The observed sequence ends 3 residues before the CDR3 terminus, with the missing tail filled in from the germline J gene. This chain uses TRBV5-4 with TRBJ1-1; 7 bases fit TRBD1. The CDR3 runs 14 residues. Germline CDR1 and CDR2: SGHNT and YYREEE (reference sequence). J was trimmed by 3 bases and V by 4 bases; bases with no gene match: 6. The DNA read from the CDR3 is TGTGCCAGCAGCGTAGGGGGCGACGACACTGAA. Its protein is CASSVGGDDTE. The CDR3 in its entirety is CASSVGGDDTEAFF.

Regarding this clone: The missing CDR3 end, 3 residues past where the read stops, is filled in from the germline J gene. This chain links TRBV6-2 or TRBV6-3 with TRBJ2-3; 9 bases fit TRBD2. Germline CDR1 is MNHEY and CDR2 is SVGEGT. The CDR3 spans 17 residues. The V and J ends lost 0 bases and 2 bases, in that order; junction bases with no gene match: 6. CDR3 region: CASSYSRSSGDTDTQYF. CDR3 bases read: TGTGCCAGCAGTTACTCGAGGTCTAGCGGGGACACAGATACG.

A remark on this clone: With the read ending 3 residues before the CDR3 end, the germline J gene is used to fill in that end. The chain uses TRBV7-9 and TRBJ2-7, with D unresolved. Germline CDR1 reads SEHNR; CDR2 reads FQNEAQ (reference sequence). This CDR3 region has 11 residues. The V end was cut by 8 bases, the J end by 0 bases, with 5 bases between. The DNA read from the CDR3 is TGTGCCAGCGGCATCTCCTACGAG. Translation gives CASGISYE. Given in full, the CDR3 is CASGISYEQYF.

The CDR3 sequence is CASSLGTRTEAFF. The covered CDR3 bases are TGTGCCAGTAGTCTCGGGACAAGGACTGAA. This sequence joins TRBV19 and TRBJ1-1; D might be TRBD1 (6 bases). Read coverage stops 3 residues before the CDR3 terminus; the germline J gene supplies the remainder. Germline V gene sequence: CDR1 LNHDA, CDR2 SQIVND (reference sequence). This CDR3 region has 13 residues. V was pared by 5 bases and J by 5 bases, with 12 bases between. The full variable domain, with the rest looked up from reference TRBV19 and TRBJ1-1, is DGGITQSPKYLFRKEGQNVTLSCEQNLNHDAMYWYRQDPGQGLRLIYYSQIVNDFQKGDIAEGYSVSREKKESFPLTVTSAQKNPTAFYLCASSLGTRTEAFFGQGTRLTVV.

The DNA read from the CDR3 is TGTGCCAGCAGCCCTACCTATGGGGCTGTCGGC. Protein: CASSPTYGAVG. The full CDR3 sequence reads CASSPTYGAVGYTF. The chain uses TRBV5-6 and TRBJ1-2, with a tentative D call TRBD1 (5 bases). The read falls 3 residues short of the CDR3 end, and the missing part is taken from the germline J gene. The CDR3 length is 14 residues. Germline-derived CDR1 and CDR2 are SGHDT and YYEEEE.

A remark on this clone: The missing CDR3 end, 3 residues past where the read stops, is filled in from the germline J gene. This rearrangement joins TRBV19 to TRBJ1-1, with D uncertain. Deletions cut 8 bases from V and 1 base from J, with 11 bases between. This CDR3 region has 13 residues. Germline V gene lookup returns CDR1 LNHDA and CDR2 SQIVND (reference sequence). The DNA read from the CDR3 is TGTGCCAGTTCTCAGGCAGGGAACACTGAA. Its protein is CASSQAGNTE. The CDR3 as a whole reads CASSQAGNTEAFF. The complete variable domain, with remaining parts taken from reference TRBV19 and TRBJ1-1, reads DGGITQSPKYLFRKEGQNVTLSCEQNLNHDAMYWYRQDPGQGLRLIYYSQIVNDFQKGDIAEGYSVSREKKESFPLTVTSAQKNPTAFYLCASSQAGNTEAFFGQGTRLTVV.

As concerns this clone: The CDR3 extends 3 residues past the end of the read, so its final part is completed from the germline J gene. The chain recombines TRBV5-1 with TRBJ2-3; 7 positions match TRBD2. J gave up 5 bases and V 3 bases, and 9 bases lay outside the gene matches. The germline gives CDR1 SGHRS, CDR2 YFSETQ. The CDR3 runs 15 residues. CDR3: CASSSGSGGGDTQYF. The sequenced part of the CDR3 DNA is TGCGCCAGCAGCTCTGGGTCGGGGGGAGGAGATACG.

With regard to this clone: The DNA ends 3 residues before the CDR3 does, and the rest of the CDR3 is filled in from the germline J gene. This sequence joins TRBV5-1 and TRBJ2-7; TRBD1 matches at 7 bases. The CDR3 runs 14 residues. Germline CDR1 is SGHRS and CDR2 is YFSETQ. The ends lost 4 bases at V and 1 base at J; junction bases unmatched: 5. This chain's CDR3 is CASSDAGGSYEQYF. The part of the CDR3 DNA that was read is TGCGCCAGCAGCGATGCAGGGGGATCCTACGAG. Supplemented by reference TRBV5-1 and TRBJ2-7, the full variable domain reads KAGVTQTPRYLIKTRGQQVTLSCSPISGHRSVSWYQQTPGQGLQFLFEYFSETQRNKGNFPGRFSGRQFSNSRSEMNVSTLELGDSALYLCASSDAGGSYEQYFGPGTRLTVT.

As regards this clone: The sequence runs out 3 residues before the end of the CDR3; the remainder is reconstructed from the germline J gene. V usage is TRBV7-6 and J usage is TRBJ1-2; weak D call: TRBD1 (5 bases). Germline assignment: CDR1 SGHVS and CDR2 FNYEAQ. This CDR3 is 15 amino acids long. The CDR3 is CASTWTSGTHNDYTF. The CDR3 bases that were read are TGTGCCAGCACCTGGACTAGCGGGACTCACAATGAC. The entire variable domain, with the rest obtained from reference TRBV7-6 and TRBJ1-2, is as follows: GAGVSQSPRYKVTKRGQDVALRCDPISGHVSLYWYRQALGQGPEFLTYFNYEAQQDKSGLPNDRFSAERPEGSISTLTIQRTEQRDSAMYRCASTWTSGTHNDYTFGSGTRLTVV.

Comments on this clone: The CDR3 goes on 3 residues after the read ends, and that part is filled in from the germline J gene. V is TRBV5-1 and J is TRBJ2-7; 15 bases line up with TRBD2. This CDR3 contains 15 residues. CDR1 is SGHRS, CDR2 YFSETQ, per germline. With V trimmed by 4 bases and J by 4 bases, 3 bases remained unmatched. Here the CDR3 reads CASSIGLAGGYEQYF. Partial CDR3 DNA: TGCGCCAGCAGCATCGGACTAGCGGGGGGGTACGAG.

In regard to this clone: The read comes to an end 3 residues before the CDR3 does, leaving the germline J gene to fill in the end. The chain couples TRBV10-3 to TRBJ2-5, with D possibly matching TRBD2 (6 bases). Germline V lookup: CDR1 ENHRY, CDR2 SYGVKD. The CDR3 has 14 amino acids. Trimming removed 10 bases at V and 3 bases at J, with 18 bases between. CDR3 sequence reads: CASGTGTAEETQYF. The CDR3 bases that were read are TGTGCCAGTGGCACCGGGACTGCAGAAGAGACC.

A word on this clone: The CDR3 end falls 3 residues outside the read, so it is completed with the germline J gene. The chain employs TRBV7-2 and TRBJ1-2; TRBD1 might be the D (5 bases). Germline values: CDR1 SGHTA, CDR2 FQGNSA. The germline V and J ends were trimmed by 4 bases and 6 bases, with 15 bases remaining between them. The CDR3 covers 14 residues. This CDR3 reads CASSSYQGEDGYTF. CDR3 bases read: TGTGCCAGCAGCTCTTATCAGGGAGAGGATGGC.

Turning to this clone: With the read ending 3 residues before the CDR3 end, the germline J gene is used to fill in that end. The J gene is TRBJ2-5, the V gene TRBV14, with 9 positions matching TRBD1. Germline CDR1 and CDR2: SGHDN and FVKESK. V shed 4 bases, J shed 1 base, and the junction held 7 bases outside the gene matches. CDR3 length: 16 residues. CDR3: CASSLGTGYTQETQYF. The CDR3 bases that were read are TGTGCCAGCAGCCTAGGGACAGGGTATACCCAAGAGACC.

A note on this clone: The CDR3 is cut off 3 residues early in the read; its end comes from the germline J gene. The rearrangement joins TRBV2 to TRBJ2-4, with 13 bases matching TRBD2. From germline, CDR1 is SNHLY and CDR2 FYNNEI. The CDR3 covers 16 residues. The part of the CDR3 DNA that was read is TGTGCCAGCAGCCCGGGACTAGCGGGGCCGATGGATGCT. Translated: CASSPGLAGPMDA. The entire CDR3 protein reads CASSPGLAGPMDAQYF.

With respect to this clone: Read coverage stops 3 residues before the CDR3 terminus; the germline J gene supplies the remainder. V gene TRBV7-9 combines with J gene TRBJ1-1; no firm D call. The germline V gene encodes CDR1 SEHNR and CDR2 FQNEAQ (reference sequence). The CDR3 has 9 residues. The covered CDR3 bases are TGTGCCAGCAGCCAGGCA. It specifies CASSQA. The CDR3 in its entirety is CASSQAAFF.

Notes on this clone: The read terminates 3 residues ahead of where the CDR3 ends, so the germline J gene completes it. This chain joins TRBV5-1 and TRBJ1-2; D not resolved. Trimming removed 0 bases at V and 7 bases at J, with 13 bases between. The CDR3 consists of 14 residues. Germline V gene data show CDR1 as SGHRS and CDR2 as YFSETQ. CDR3 residues: CASSLVLQKSGYTF. CDR3 DNA, as far as it was read: TGCGCCAGCAGCTTGGTTTTACAGAAAAGTGGC.

A word on this clone: The read ends 3 residues before the CDR3 terminus; that terminus is restored from the germline J gene. The chain carries TRBV28 and TRBJ2-3, with D tentatively TRBD1 (5 bases). The CDR3 spans 12 residues. Germline CDR1 MDHEN, CDR2 SYDVKM. The CDR3 here is CASRPQGGTQYF. Incomplete CDR3 DNA: TGTGCCAGCCGACCCCAGGGTGGGACG.

Notes on this clone: The read stops 3 residues short of the end of the CDR3; the missing end is completed from the germline J gene. This sequence joins TRBV7-9 and TRBJ1-1, with a weak D call TRBD1 (5 bases). The CDR3 is made up of 12 amino acids. From germline, CDR1 is SEHNR and CDR2 FQNEAQ (reference sequence). The CDR3 DNA, read in part, is TGTGCCAGCAGCCCAGGAGGGGTGGAA. Translating it yields CASSPGGVE. The entire CDR3 reads CASSPGGVEAFF.

The CDR3 region is CASSFFGGADYEQYF. Partial CDR3 DNA: TGTGCCAGCAGCTTCTTCGGGGGGGCCGACTACGAG. The genes are TRBV7-2 and TRBJ2-7; 8 bases map to TRBD2. The sequence runs out 3 residues before the end of the CDR3; the remainder is reconstructed from the germline J gene. V dropped 3 bases and J dropped 3; count of bases not matched to a gene: 7. Germline CDR1 is SGHTA and CDR2 is FQGNSA. CDR3 length: 15 amino acids.

Concerning this clone itself: Its ends do not fully match the called genes, so a read error is possible. The read halts 3 residues ahead of the CDR3 end, with the missing end drawn from the germline J gene. The chain joins TRBV4-2 to TRBJ2-7; 7 positions match TRBD1. The CDR3 sequence is 14 residues long. The germline CDR1 and CDR2 sequences are LGHNA and YNFKEQ. The DNA read from the CDR3 is TGCGCCAGCAGCCTATCACAGGGGAACCACGAG. It codes for CASSLSQGNHE. The entire CDR3 reads CASSLSQGNHEQYF.

On this clone itself: The read stops 3 residues short of the end of the CDR3; the missing end is completed from the germline J gene. The chain employs TRBV20-1 and TRBJ1-3, with D tentatively TRBD1 (5 bases). CDR3 length: 15 residues. From germline, CDR1 is DFQATT and CDR2 SNEGSKA (reference sequence). With 6 bases removed from V and 0 bases from J, the gap between germline ends came to 15 bases. The CDR3 region is CSAYFDSLSGNTIYF. CDR3 DNA (partial): TGCAGTGCCTATTTTGACAGTCTCTCTGGAAACACC.

Concerning this clone itself: The CDR3 goes on 3 residues after the read ends, and that part is filled in from the germline J gene. The chain combines TRBV12-3 or TRBV12-4 with TRBJ1-1; a weak D match, TRBD1 (5 bases). There are 12 residues in the CDR3. Between the trimmed V and J ends, which lost 5 bases and 7 bases, there was a span of 11 bases. CDR3 amino acids: CASSAPGGEAFF. The CDR3 DNA, read in part, is TGTGCCAGCAGTGCCCCGGGGGGTGAA.

About this clone: The read ends 3 residues before the CDR3 terminus; that terminus is restored from the germline J gene. V is TRBV2 and J is TRBJ1-2; 7 bases are shared with TRBD1. CDR1 is SNHLY, CDR2 FYNNEI, per germline. The CDR3 contains 14 residues. The sequenced CDR3 bases are TGTGCCAGCAGGCCGGGACAGACTTACAATGAC. Translated, it gives CASRPGQTYND. Given in full, the CDR3 is CASRPGQTYNDYTF.

Comment on this clone: Read coverage stops 3 residues before the CDR3 terminus; the germline J gene supplies the remainder. This chain uses TRBV6-4 with TRBJ2-1; TRBD2 matches 9 bases. The CDR3 loop spans 14 amino acids. The trim removed 5 bases at V and 8 bases at J, leaving 7 bases unmatched. CDR1 and CDR2 from the germline V gene are MRHNA and SNTAGT. This CDR3 is CASSRVAGVDEQFF. The DNA read from the CDR3 is TGTGCCAGCAGTCGGGTAGCGGGAGTGGATGAG.

On this clone: The read falls 3 residues short of the CDR3 end, and the missing part is taken from the germline J gene. J is TRBJ1-5 and V is TRBV30; the D gene is possibly TRBD1 (5 bases). This CDR3 is 14 amino acids long. V was trimmed by 3 bases and J by 4 bases, leaving 13 bases between them. The V gene's germline CDR1 is GTSNPN and CDR2 SVGIG (reference sequence). CDR3 region: CAWSSIGGNQPQHF. Incomplete CDR3 DNA: TGTGCCTGGAGCAGTATCGGGGGAAATCAGCCC.

Turning to this clone: The read terminates 3 residues ahead of where the CDR3 ends, so the germline J gene completes it. This chain connects TRBV4-2 to TRBJ2-7; TRBD2 agrees at 9 bases. The CDR3 loop spans 16 amino acids. V was pared by 0 bases and J by 3 bases, with 6 bases of the junction left unmatched. CDR1 and CDR2 (germline): LGHNA, YNFKEQ. CDR3 residues: CASSQEASGRNYEQYF. The CDR3 bases that were read are TGTGCCAGCAGCCAAGAGGCGAGCGGGAGGAACTACGAG.